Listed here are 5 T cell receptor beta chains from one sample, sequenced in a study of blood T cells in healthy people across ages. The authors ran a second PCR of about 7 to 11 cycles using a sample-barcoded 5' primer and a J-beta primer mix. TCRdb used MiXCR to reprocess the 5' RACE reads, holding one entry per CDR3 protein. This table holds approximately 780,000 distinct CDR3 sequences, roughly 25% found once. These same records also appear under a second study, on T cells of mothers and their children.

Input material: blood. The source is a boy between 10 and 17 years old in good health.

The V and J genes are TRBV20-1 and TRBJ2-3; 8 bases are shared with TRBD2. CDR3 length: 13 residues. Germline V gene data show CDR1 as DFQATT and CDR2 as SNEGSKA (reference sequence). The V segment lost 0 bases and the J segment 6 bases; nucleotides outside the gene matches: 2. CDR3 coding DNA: TGCAGTGCTAGAGACCCGGGAGGGGATACGCAGTATTTT. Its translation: CSARDPGGDTQYF.

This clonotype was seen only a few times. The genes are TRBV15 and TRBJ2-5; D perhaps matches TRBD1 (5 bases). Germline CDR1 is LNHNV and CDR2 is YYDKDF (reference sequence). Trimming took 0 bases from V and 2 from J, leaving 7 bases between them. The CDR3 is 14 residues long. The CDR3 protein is CATSRDYRQETQYF. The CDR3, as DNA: TGTGCCACCAGCAGAGACTACAGGCAAGAGACCCAGTACTTC.

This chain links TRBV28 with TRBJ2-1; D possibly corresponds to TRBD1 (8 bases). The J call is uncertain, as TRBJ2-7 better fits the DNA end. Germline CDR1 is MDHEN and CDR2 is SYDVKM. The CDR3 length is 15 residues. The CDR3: CASSSGGQVDYEQYF. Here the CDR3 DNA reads TGTGCCAGCAGTTCGGGGGGACAGGTAGACTACGAGCAGTACTTC.

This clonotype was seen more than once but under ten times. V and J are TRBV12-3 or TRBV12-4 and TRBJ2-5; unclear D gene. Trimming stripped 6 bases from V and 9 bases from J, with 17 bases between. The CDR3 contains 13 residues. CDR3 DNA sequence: TGTGCCAGCAGCCCTGAACCCCGTGAGTCCCAGTACTTC. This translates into CASSPEPRESQYF.

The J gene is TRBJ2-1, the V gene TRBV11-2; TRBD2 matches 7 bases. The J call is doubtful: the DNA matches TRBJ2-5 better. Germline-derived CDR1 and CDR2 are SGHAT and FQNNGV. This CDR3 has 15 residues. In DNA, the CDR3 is TGTGCCAGCAGCCCATGGACTAGTTTTGAAGAGACCCAGTACTTC. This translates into CASSPWTSFEETQYF.